The source of this T cell receptor (beta chain) is a study of blood T cells in healthy people across ages. Study-level background: Template switching retrieved approximately one barcoded beta molecule for each two T cells.

Primers used in a second PCR of roughly 6 to 11 cycles were a sample-barcoded 5' primer and a J-beta primer mix. The template-switch adaptor, which had 12 random nucleotides, put a tag on each cDNA molecule. MiXCR, run by TCRdb on the 5' RACE reads, gives a single entry per CDR3 protein. The table records approximately 800,000 distinct CDR3 sequences, 36% of them present only once. This clonotype has at least ten counts. Germline loops: CDR1 SNHLY, CDR2 FYNNEI. The CDR3 extends over 11 amino acids. Trimming cost V 10 bases and J 2 bases, with 8 bases left between them. Extraction of total RNA produced a minimum of 5.5 micrograms from each sample.

The J gene is TRBJ1-2, the V gene TRBV2; D possibly corresponds to TRBD1 (5 bases). The sample comprised blood. The receptor's source is a man aged 18 to 30 in good health. As DNA, the CDR3 is TGTGCCACGGGACCGAACTATGGCTACACCTTC. The encoded protein is CATGPNYGYTF. Using reference TRBV2 and TRBJ1-2 for the parts outside the CDR3, the full variable domain is EPEVTQTPSHQVTQMGQEVILRCVPISNHLYFYWYRQILGQKVEFLVSFYNNEISEKSEIFDDQFSVERPDGSNFTLKIRSTKLEDSAMYFCATGPNYGYTFGSGTRLTVV.